A single sample is the source of the 32 T cell receptor beta chains below, sequenced in a study of identical twins. TCRdb redid the calling of the 5' RACE reads with MiXCR, one entry per CDR3 protein. The sample lists some 1,600,000 distinct CDR3 sequences, around 29% occurring once. The specimen was cord blood. Source of these receptors: a newborn girl in good health.

This clonotype has only a few counts. The chain is built from TRBV20-1 and TRBJ2-3; TRBD2 agrees at 8 bases. Germline-derived CDR1 and CDR2 are DFQATT and SNEGSKA (reference sequence). This CDR3 spans 14 amino acids. The V segment lost 6 bases and the J segment 0 bases; nucleotides outside the gene matches: 5. CDR3: CSAETSGSTDTQYF. The CDR3 bases are TGCAGTGCCGAAACTAGCGGTAGCACAGATACGCAGTATTTT.

As concerns this clonotype: One junction end disagrees with the germline gene, perhaps due to a read error. The V and J genes are TRBV9 and TRBJ2-7, with 7 bases identical to TRBD2. The CDR3 is 16 residues long. Germline CDR1 is SGDLS and CDR2 is YYNGEE. This CDR3 reads CTSIPPAGANAYEQYF. The CDR3, as DNA: TGTACCAGCATCCCCCCGGCGGGAGCTAACGCCTACGAGCAGTACTTC.

In this sample, this clonotype turned up a few times. The chain combines TRBV5-1 with TRBJ1-4, with a weak D call TRBD1 (5 bases). Germline lookup yields CDR1 SGHRS and CDR2 YFSETQ. The CDR3 loop spans 16 amino acids. The V gene lost 3 bases and the J gene lost 8 bases, with 20 bases spanning the gap. The CDR3 DNA is TGCGCCAGCAGCTCTTCCCGGGACCGTGTTTCCGAAAAACTGTTTTTT. Amino acid sequence: CASSSSRDRVSEKLFF.

V and J are TRBV7-6 and TRBJ1-5, with TRBD1 matching 8 bases. The CDR3 consists of 14 residues. Germline values: CDR1 SGHVS, CDR2 FNYEAQ. V lost 1 base to trimming and J lost 5 bases; unmatched junction nucleotides: 1. The CDR3 region is CASSLGDRYQPQHF. DNA for the CDR3: TGTGCCAGCAGCTTAGGGGACAGGTATCAGCCCCAGCATTTT.

This clonotype was seen only a few times. The rearrangement links TRBV20-1 to TRBJ1-5; D unclear. Per germline, CDR1 DFQATT and CDR2 SNEGSKA (reference sequence). Trimming pared 3 bases from V and 3 bases from J, leaving 12 bases between. The CDR3 has 14 residues. CDR3 residues: CSASGSALNQPQHF. The CDR3 DNA reads TGCAGTGCTAGTGGCAGTGCCCTCAATCAGCCCCAGCATTTT.

The chain recombines TRBV5-1 with TRBJ2-7, with 7 bases lining up with TRBD1. In germline, CDR1 is SGHRS, CDR2 YFSETQ. The CDR3 is 15 residues long. V was pared by 3 bases and J by 1 base, with 7 bases of the junction left unmatched. The DNA of the CDR3 is TGCGCCAGCAGCTCGGTTCGGGGACAGTCCTACGAGCAGTACTTC. Its protein product is CASSSVRGQSYEQYF.

The gene calls are TRBV20-1 and TRBJ2-3; 7 bases align to TRBD2. There are 14 residues in the CDR3. The ends lost 3 bases at V and 1 base at J; junction bases unmatched: 4. Germline CDR1 is DFQATT and CDR2 is SNEGSKA (reference sequence). This chain's CDR3 is CSARALAGTDTQYF. The CDR3 nucleotides are TGCAGTGCTAGGGCCCTAGCGGGCACAGATACGCAGTATTTT.

This clonotype was seen a handful of times. The chain combines TRBV27 with TRBJ1-6, with TRBD1 matching over 8 bases. CDR1 and CDR2 (germline): MNHEY, SMNVEV (reference sequence). The CDR3 loop spans 20 amino acids. V was pared by 0 bases and J by 0 bases, with 10 bases of the junction left unmatched. CDR3: CASSLSFSTGASSYNSPLHF. The CDR3, as DNA: TGTGCCAGCAGTTTATCCTTCTCGACAGGGGCAAGCTCCTATAATTCACCCCTCCACTTT.

Many counts were recorded for this clonotype. V usage is TRBV12-3 or TRBV12-4 and J usage is TRBJ2-3; D is undetermined. The length of the CDR3 is 11 residues. Trimming cost V 6 bases and J 8 bases, with 9 bases left between them. CDR3 region: CASSGRVTQYF. As DNA, the CDR3 is TGTGCCAGCAGCGGGCGTGTTACGCAGTATTTT.

The chain joins TRBV27 to TRBJ2-2; TRBD1 aligns across 8 bases. The CDR3 loop spans 15 amino acids. Germline V CDR1 and CDR2: MNHEY, SMNVEV (reference sequence). V lost 7 bases and J lost 6; bases outside the gene matches: 10. CDR3 bases: TGTGCCAGCACATCTCGGACAGGGTCCCCCGGGGAGCTGTTTTTT. Residues: CASTSRTGSPGELFF.

This chain links TRBV5-5 with TRBJ2-1; 11 bases line up with TRBD2. The length of the CDR3 is 19 residues. Germline lookup yields CDR1 SGHKS and CDR2 YYEKEE (reference sequence). J lost 0 bases, V lost 3 bases, and 11 bases had no gene match. This chain's CDR3 is CASSYPSGGLPSSYNEQFF. In DNA, the CDR3 is TGTGCCAGCAGCTACCCTAGCGGGGGGCTACCCAGCTCCTACAATGAGCAGTTCTTC.

The gene calls are TRBV7-2 and TRBJ2-5; D not resolved. The V end was cut by 2 bases, the J end by 0 bases, with 10 bases between. The CDR3 sequence is 15 residues long. Per the germline V gene, CDR1 is SGHTA and CDR2 is FQGNSA. CDR3 sequence (DNA): TGTGCCAGCAGCTTATCTAGGCTCAACCAAGAGACCCAGTACTTC. Translating it yields CASSLSRLNQETQYF.

The J gene is TRBJ2-1, the V gene TRBV29-1; the match to TRBD2 covers 12 bases. V shed 6 bases, J shed 7 bases, and the junction held 10 bases outside the gene matches. The CDR3 has 15 residues. CDR1 SQVTM and CDR2 ANQGSEA come from the germline V gene. DNA for the CDR3: TGCAGCGTGGCCTCGACTAGCGGGAGTGCGAATGAGCAGTTCTTC. It encodes CSVASTSGSANEQFF.

The table lists this clonotype with a few counts. This sequence joins TRBV20-1 and TRBJ2-1, with TRBD2 identical over 7 bases. V trimming: 5 bases; J trimming: 2 bases; junction bases outside the gene matches: 9. Germline lookup yields CDR1 DFQATT and CDR2 SNEGSKA (reference sequence). The CDR3 is made up of 15 amino acids. CDR3 region: CSASRGGGAYNEQFF. The CDR3 DNA reads as TGCAGTGCTTCCCGTGGGGGGGGGGCCTACAATGAGCAGTTCTTC.

The rearrangement links TRBV20-1 to TRBJ2-5; 10 nucleotides match TRBD2. In germline, CDR1 is DFQATT, CDR2 SNEGSKA (reference sequence). V was pared by 6 bases and J by 0 bases, with 4 bases of the junction left unmatched. There are 14 residues in the CDR3. The CDR3 protein is CSADLAGDQETQYF. The CDR3 nucleotides read TGCAGTGCGGACCTAGCGGGAGACCAAGAGACCCAGTACTTC.

The chain carries TRBV7-2 and TRBJ2-1; the match to TRBD2 covers 9 bases. Per the germline V gene, CDR1 is SGHTA and CDR2 is FQGNSA. With 6 bases clipped from V and 15 bases from J, the junction kept 15 bases outside the gene matches. CDR3 length equals 14 residues. The CDR3 DNA follows: TGTGCCAGCAGGTTTACGTTAGCGGGAGCGAGACTGTTCTTC. Translating it yields CASRFTLAGARLFF. Drawing the rest from reference TRBV7-2 and TRBJ2-1, the complete variable domain is GAGVSQSPSNKVTEKGKDVELRCDPISGHTALYWYRQSLGQGLEFLIYFQGNSAPDKSGLPSDRFSAERTGGSVSTLTIQRTQQEDSAVYLCASRFTLAGARLFFGPGTRLTVL.

As concerns this clonotype: Because the CDR3 is missing its conserved closing phenylalanine or tryptophan, this is likely a read error. This chain connects TRBV5-1 to TRBJ1-5; maybe TRBD1 (6 bases). Trimming took off 0 bases at V and 4 bases at J, with 11 bases between the two ends. The CDR3 has 15 residues. Germline CDR1 is SGHRS and CDR2 is YFSETQ. CDR3 in amino acids: CASSLATGINQPQHV. Written as DNA, the CDR3 is TGCGCCAGCAGCTTGGCGACAGGTATTAATCAGCCCCAGCATGTT.

This clonotype was seen a handful of times. The chain joins TRBV4-1 to TRBJ2-4; 7 bases fit TRBD2. The V segment lost 3 bases and the J segment 7 bases; nucleotides outside the gene matches: 6. The CDR3 is made up of 14 amino acids. The germline gives CDR1 MGHRA, CDR2 YSYEKL. CDR3 in amino acids: CASSHPGLLNIQYF. The DNA for the CDR3 is TGCGCCAGCAGCCATCCGGGACTATTGAACATTCAGTACTTC.

The chain couples TRBV20-1 to TRBJ2-1; unclear D gene. The CDR3 length is 11 residues. V lost 6 bases to trimming and J lost 9 bases, with 12 bases between them. Germline-derived CDR1 and CDR2 are DFQATT and SNEGSKA (reference sequence). In DNA form, the CDR3 reads TGCAGTGCCCCCCCCGTGGGTGAGCAGTTCTTC. This encodes CSAPPVGEQFF.

J is TRBJ1-4 and V is TRBV2; the D is unclear. CDR1 SNHLY and CDR2 FYNNEI come from the germline V gene. This CDR3 has 14 amino acids. The V end was cut by 3 bases, the J end by 7 bases, with 12 bases between. The CDR3 sequence: CASSDPRRSEKLFF. The CDR3 region has the DNA TGTGCCAGCAGTGACCCCAGGCGGAGTGAAAAACTGTTTTTT. Full variable domain (missing parts from reference TRBV2 and TRBJ1-4): EPEVTQTPSHQVTQMGQEVILRCVPISNHLYFYWYRQILGQKVEFLVSFYNNEISEKSEIFDDQFSVERPDGSNFTLKIRSTKLEDSAMYFCASSDPRRSEKLFFGSGTQLSVL.

For this clonotype: The junction does not match germline at one end; this may be a read error. The chain recombines TRBV4-1 with TRBJ2-6; D perhaps matches TRBD2 (5 bases). The CDR3 loop spans 17 amino acids. Germline V CDR1 and CDR2: MGHRA, YSYEKL. Here the CDR3 reads CASSQVRTGLVANALTF. In nucleotides, the CDR3 is TGCGCCAGCAGCCAAGTAAGGACTGGCCTTGTGGCCAACGCCCTGACTTTC.

This clonotype was observed a few times. This chain links TRBV7-2 with TRBJ2-1, with D perhaps matching TRBD2 (6 bases). The V and J ends lost 1 base and 6 bases respectively, with 13 bases between them. The germline V gene has CDR1 SGHTA and CDR2 FQGNSA. The CDR3 spans 15 residues. CDR3 in DNA: TGTGCCAGCAGCTTAGGCATTGCCGGGAGCAATGAGCAGTTCTTC. It translates to CASSLGIAGSNEQFF.

This clonotype was counted only a few times. Sequence at one end of the junction differs from germline and may be a read error. V usage is TRBV5-1 and J usage is TRBJ2-1; D might be TRBD1 or TRBD2, each matching 5 bases. The DNA end is more similar to TRBJ2-7, so the J call may be wrong. CDR1 is SGHRS, CDR2 YFSETQ, per germline. CDR3 length: 13 amino acids. CDR3 residues: CASSPGAYNEQYF. The CDR3 DNA reads TGTGCCAGCAGCCCCGGGGCCTACAATGAGCAGTACTTC.

This clonotype occurred once. The chain links TRBV21-1 to TRBJ1-1. TRBV21-1 counts as a pseudogene. The CDR3 spans 19 residues. The CDR3: CASSRRREGGFIMNTEAFF. The CDR3 DNA reads TGTGCCAGCAGCAGACGACGGGAGGGGGGATTTATTATGAACACTGAAGCTTTCTTT.

The gene calls are TRBV7-2 and TRBJ2-1; TRBD2 matches 9 bases. Germline CDR1 SGHTA, CDR2 FQGNSA. J was trimmed by 8 bases and V by 2 bases; bases with no gene match: 10. CDR3 length: 16 residues. Here the CDR3 reads CASSLRLAGGPDEQFF. CDR3 nucleotides: TGTGCCAGCAGCTTAAGACTGGCGGGGGGGCCGGATGAGCAGTTCTTC. Full variable domain (remainder filled in from reference TRBV7-2 and TRBJ2-1): GAGVSQSPSNKVTEKGKDVELRCDPISGHTALYWYRQSLGQGLEFLIYFQGNSAPDKSGLPSDRFSAERTGGSVSTLTIQRTQQEDSAVYLCASSLRLAGGPDEQFFGPGTRLTVL.

The V and J genes are TRBV2 and TRBJ1-5; D is unresolved. Looked up from germline, CDR1 is SNHLY and CDR2 is FYNNEI. There are 14 residues in the CDR3. Deletions cut 3 bases from V and 3 bases from J, with 9 bases between. The CDR3 region is CASSDVSSNQPQHF. The CDR3 DNA sequence: TGTGCCAGCAGTGACGTCAGCTCCAATCAGCCCCAGCATTTT.

Regarding this clonotype: A much larger clonotype is one base distant, so this may be a read error. The DNA for the CDR3 is TGTGCCAGCAGTTTTACGACAGGGGGCGCGATCGCAGATGCGCAGTATTTT. Translating gives CASSFTTGGAIADAQYF. The chain joins TRBV12-3 or TRBV12-4 to TRBJ2-3; TRBD1 agrees at 10 bases. This CDR3 comprises 17 residues.

V usage is TRBV28 and J usage is TRBJ2-4; TRBD1 aligns across 9 bases. The V gene end was trimmed by 6 bases and the J gene end by 7 bases; junction bases not matched to a gene: 7. The CDR3 covers 14 residues. Germline lookup yields CDR1 MDHEN and CDR2 SYDVKM. CDR3 sequence: CASRNLGTGNIQYF. The CDR3 nucleotides are TGTGCCAGCAGGAATCTCGGGACAGGGAACATTCAGTACTTC.

This clonotype was recorded a few times. The rearrangement uses TRBV2 and TRBJ2-3; no firm D call. This CDR3 has 14 amino acids. Germline V gene lookup returns CDR1 SNHLY and CDR2 FYNNEI. The V and J ends lost 7 bases and 0 bases respectively, with 11 bases between them. CDR3 in DNA: TGTGCCAGCACTCCCTTTTCTAGCACAGATACGCAGTATTTT. The encoded protein is CASTPFSSTDTQYF.

The chain joins TRBV20-1 to TRBJ2-3; D is uncertain. Germline-derived CDR1 and CDR2 are DFQATT and SNEGSKA (reference sequence). Trimming removed 5 bases from V and 2 bases from J, with 5 bases in between. The CDR3 covers 11 residues. The CDR3 region is CSAGYTDTQYF. CDR3 sequence (DNA): TGCAGTGCTGGCTACACAGATACGCAGTATTTT.

V is TRBV11-2 and J is TRBJ2-7, with 10 bases identical to TRBD1. This CDR3 has 15 amino acids. With 6 bases clipped from V and 6 bases from J, the junction kept 11 bases outside the gene matches. Germline CDR1 SGHAT, CDR2 FQNNGV. The CDR3 sequence is CASRDTGQGFFEQYF. CDR3 DNA sequence: TGTGCCAGCAGGGACACGGGACAGGGGTTCTTCGAGCAGTACTTC.

On this clonotype itself: One end of the junction varies from germline; a read error may be responsible. This chain joins TRBV20-1 and TRBJ2-5; possible D gene TRBD2, 6 bases. Looked up from germline, CDR1 is DFQATT and CDR2 is SNEGSKA (reference sequence). The CDR3 covers 15 residues. The CDR3 here is CSARIGGYYQEAQYF. CDR3 DNA: TGCAGTGCTAGAATTGGGGGGTACTACCAAGAGGCCCAGTACTTC.